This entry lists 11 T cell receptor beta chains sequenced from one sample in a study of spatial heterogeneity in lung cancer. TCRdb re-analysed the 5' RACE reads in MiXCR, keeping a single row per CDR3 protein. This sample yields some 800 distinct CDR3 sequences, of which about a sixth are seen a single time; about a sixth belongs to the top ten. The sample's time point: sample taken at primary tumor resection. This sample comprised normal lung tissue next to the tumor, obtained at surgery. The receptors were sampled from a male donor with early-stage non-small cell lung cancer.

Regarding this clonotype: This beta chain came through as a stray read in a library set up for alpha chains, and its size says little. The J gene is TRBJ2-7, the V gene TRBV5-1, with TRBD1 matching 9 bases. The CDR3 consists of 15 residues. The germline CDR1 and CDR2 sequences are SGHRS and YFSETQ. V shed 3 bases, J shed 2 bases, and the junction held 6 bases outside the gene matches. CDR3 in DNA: TGCGCCAGCAGCTCCACGGGGACAGGGCCCTACGAGCAGTACTTC. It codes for CASSSTGTGPYEQYF.

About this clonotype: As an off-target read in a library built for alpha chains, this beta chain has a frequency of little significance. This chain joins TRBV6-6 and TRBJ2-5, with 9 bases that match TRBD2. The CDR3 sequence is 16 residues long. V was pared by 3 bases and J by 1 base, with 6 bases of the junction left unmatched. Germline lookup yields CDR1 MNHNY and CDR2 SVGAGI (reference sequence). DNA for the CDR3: TGTGCCAGCAGTTATTCAGCGGGGGGTGTCCAAGAGACCCAGTACTTC. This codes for CASSYSAGGVQETQYF.

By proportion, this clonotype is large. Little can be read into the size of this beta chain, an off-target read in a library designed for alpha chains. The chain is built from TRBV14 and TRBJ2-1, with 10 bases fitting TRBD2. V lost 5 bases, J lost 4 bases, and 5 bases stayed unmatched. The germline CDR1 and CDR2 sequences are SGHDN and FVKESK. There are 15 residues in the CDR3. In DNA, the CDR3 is TGTGCCAGCAGCTCCCGAGCGGGAGGGTACAATGAGCAGTTCTTC. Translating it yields CASSSRAGGYNEQFF.

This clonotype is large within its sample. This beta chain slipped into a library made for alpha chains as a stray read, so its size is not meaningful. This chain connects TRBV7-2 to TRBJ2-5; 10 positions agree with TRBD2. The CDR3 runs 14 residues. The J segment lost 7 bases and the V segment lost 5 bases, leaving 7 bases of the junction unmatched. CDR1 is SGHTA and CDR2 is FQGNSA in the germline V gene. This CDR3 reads CASSLIERGGTQYF. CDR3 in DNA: TGTGCCAGCAGCCTCATTGAGCGGGGGGGGACCCAGTACTTC.

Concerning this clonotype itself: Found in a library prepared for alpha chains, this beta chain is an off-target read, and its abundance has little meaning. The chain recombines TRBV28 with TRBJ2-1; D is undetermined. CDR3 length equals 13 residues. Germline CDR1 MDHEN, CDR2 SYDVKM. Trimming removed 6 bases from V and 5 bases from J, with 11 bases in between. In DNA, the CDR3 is TGTGCCAGCAGGGTCCGGCCCCACAATGAGCAGTTCTTC. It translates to CASRVRPHNEQFF.

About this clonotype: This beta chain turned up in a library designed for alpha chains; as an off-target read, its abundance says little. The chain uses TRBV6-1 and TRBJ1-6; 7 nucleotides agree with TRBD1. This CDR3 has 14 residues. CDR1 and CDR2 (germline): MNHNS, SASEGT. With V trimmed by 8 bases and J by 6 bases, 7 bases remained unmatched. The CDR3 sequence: CASRWDSPNSPLHF. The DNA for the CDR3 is TGTGCCAGCCGCTGGGACAGCCCTAATTCACCCCTCCACTTT.

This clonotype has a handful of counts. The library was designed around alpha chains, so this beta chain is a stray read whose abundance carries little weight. CDR3 region: CASSQGTLAGGTSGANVLTF. The CDR3 nucleotides read TGCGCCAGCAGCCAAGGTACACTAGCGGGGGGTACCTCTGGGGCCAACGTCCTGACTTTC. The rearrangement links TRBV4-1 to TRBJ2-6, with TRBD2 matching over 12 bases. Looked up from germline, CDR1 is MGHRA and CDR2 is YSYEKL. The CDR3 totals 20 residues. V shed 1 base, J shed 0 bases, and the junction held 7 bases outside the gene matches.

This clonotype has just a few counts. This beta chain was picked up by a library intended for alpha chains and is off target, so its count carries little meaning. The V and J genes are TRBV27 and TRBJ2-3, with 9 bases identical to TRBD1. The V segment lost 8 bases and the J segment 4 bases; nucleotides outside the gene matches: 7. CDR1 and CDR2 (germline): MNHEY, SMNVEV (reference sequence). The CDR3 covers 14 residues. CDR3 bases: TGTGCCAGCTGGGGGACAGGGAAACCAGATACGCAGTATTTT. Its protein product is CASWGTGKPDTQYF.

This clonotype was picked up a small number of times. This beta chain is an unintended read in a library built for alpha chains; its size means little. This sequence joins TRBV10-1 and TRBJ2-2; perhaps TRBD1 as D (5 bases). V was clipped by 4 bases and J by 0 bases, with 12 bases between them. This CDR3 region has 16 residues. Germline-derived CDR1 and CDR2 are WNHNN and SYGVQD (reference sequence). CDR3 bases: TGCGCCAGCAGTGCTTTACCGACAGCGAACACCGGGGAGCTGTTTTTT. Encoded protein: CASSALPTANTGELFF.

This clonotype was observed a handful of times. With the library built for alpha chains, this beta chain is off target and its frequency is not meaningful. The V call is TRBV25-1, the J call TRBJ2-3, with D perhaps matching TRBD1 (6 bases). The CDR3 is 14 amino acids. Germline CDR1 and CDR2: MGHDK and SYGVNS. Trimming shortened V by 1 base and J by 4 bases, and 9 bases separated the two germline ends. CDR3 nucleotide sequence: TGTGCCAGCAGTGAATCTGGGGGCTCAGATACGCAGTATTTT. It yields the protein CASSESGGSDTQYF. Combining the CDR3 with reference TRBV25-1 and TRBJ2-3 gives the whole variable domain EADIYQTPRYLVIGTGKKITLECSQTMGHDKMYWYQQDPGMELHLIHYSYGVNSTEKGDLSSESTVSRIRTEHFPLTLESARPSHTSQYLCASSESGGSDTQYFGPGTRLTVL.

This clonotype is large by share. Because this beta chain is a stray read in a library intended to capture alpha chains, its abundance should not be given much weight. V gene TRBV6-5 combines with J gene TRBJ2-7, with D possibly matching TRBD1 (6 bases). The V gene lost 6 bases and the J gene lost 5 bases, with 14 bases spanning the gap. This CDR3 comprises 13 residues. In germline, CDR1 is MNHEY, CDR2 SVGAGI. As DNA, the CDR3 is TGTGCCAGCAGATTACAGGGAACGAACGAGCAGTACTTC. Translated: CASRLQGTNEQYF.